The next 4 T cell receptor beta chains were all read from a single sample in a study of vaccination effects on CD4 cells after COVID-19. In the ViraFEST assay, antigen-specific CD4+ clonotypes were identified by expansion after peptide-pool stimulation. Culture proceeded for approximately 10 days, and CD4+ T cells were then isolated. Each participant received a vaccine that was either BNT162b2 or mRNA-1273, given as two doses. No cognate antigen is known for these TCRs. Sequencing was performed with immunoSEQ multiplex PCR; in TCRdb, only in-frame clones are kept and a portion is missing. This sample carries about 81,000 clones, around four fifths of them seen once, and the ten largest clones take under 1.2%. Sequencing used CD4+ T cells from PBMCs cultured with HCoV-OC43 spike peptides, obtained after COVID-19 vaccination. Sample subset: HCoV-OC43 spike overlapping peptide pool stimulation. The receptors were gathered from a human donor who received a COVID-19 vaccine.

The chain couples TRBV3-1 (or the pseudogene TRBV3-2) to TRBJ1-6; 7 nucleotides agree with TRBD1. V shed 5 bases and J 9 bases; nucleotides not matched to a gene: 7. The germline V gene has CDR1 LGHDT and CDR2 YNNKEL (reference sequence). CDR3 length: 14 residues. The DNA for the CDR3 is TGTGCCAGCAGCTCTCGACAGGGAACTTCACCCCTCCACTTT. As protein: CASSSRQGTSPLHF.

This chain joins TRBV6-1 and TRBJ1-2; D is uncertain. The CDR3 has 15 residues. Germline CDR1 and CDR2: MNHNS and SASEGT. V lost 2 bases and J 4 bases, leaving 14 bases between the germline ends. The CDR3 sequence: CASSERRQQVYGYTF. The CDR3 bases are TGTGCCAGCAGTGAACGCCGCCAGCAGGTCTATGGCTACACCTTC.

This clone occurred a few times. V and J are TRBV1 and TRBJ2-7; the table's D call of TRBD2 was not tested on the DNA. TRBV1 is classified as a pseudogene. The length of the CDR3 is 18 residues. The CDR3 DNA is TGCACCAGCAGCACGGATCATCCGGGACTAGCGACCACCTACGAGCAGTACGTC. Protein sequence: CTSSTDHPGLATTYEQYV.

This rearrangement joins TRBV7-2 to TRBJ2-4; D not resolved. Deletions cut 1 base from V and 0 bases from J, with 7 bases between. CDR3 length equals 15 residues. CDR1 is SGHTA, CDR2 FQGNSA, per germline. For the CDR3, the DNA is TGTGCCAGCAGCTTAGTTAAGCTAGCCAAAAACATTCAGTACTTC. Protein sequence: CASSLVKLAKNIQYF.